This T cell receptor (beta chain) was retrieved from a study of T cell changes during pregnancy in multiple sclerosis. Here immunoSEQ multiplex PCR was the method, and the copy in TCRdb shows in-frame clones only, minus some. The sample yields about 48,000 clones, approximately 85% seen once. The length of the CDR3 is 17 residues. Losses at the gene ends were 0 bases for V and 4 bases for J; bases not matched to a gene: 6. Germline V gene lookup returns CDR1 MGHRA and CDR2 YSYEKL. The genes are TRBV4-1 and TRBJ2-1; 10 positions match TRBD2. The sample in question was CD4+ T cells from peripheral blood mononuclear cells, obtained in the second trimester of pregnancy. This clonotype originated in a female donor with multiple sclerosis, enrolled in a pregnancy study. CDR3 nucleotides: TGCGCCAGCAGCCAAGATCCTAGCGGGAGATTTTACAATGAGCAGTTCTTC. This codes for CASSQDPSGRFYNEQFF.